Below, 20 T cell receptor beta chains from the same sample are listed, as sequenced in a study of blood T cell repertoires in COVID-19. The table came from immunoSEQ multiplex PCR; TCRdb's copy has only in-frame clones and leaves some out. This sample has around 290,000 clones, with around 88% found just once. The sequenced sample was peripheral blood. The receptors were gathered from a woman between 70 and 85 years old with COVID-19, enrolled during active disease.

CDR3 nucleotides: TGCGCCAGCAGTGAGTCGCTAGGGGTAAACTATGGCTACACCTTC. This translates into CASSESLGVNYGYTF. The rearrangement uses TRBV10-2 and TRBJ1-2, with D perhaps TRBD1 (5 bases). Trimming cost V 0 bases and J 2 bases, with 10 bases left between them. CDR1 WSHSY and CDR2 SAAADI come from the germline V gene. The CDR3 sequence is 15 residues long.

The gene calls are TRBV13 and TRBJ2-7; TRBD1 aligns across 8 bases. The CDR3 length is 14 residues. Germline CDR1 PRHDT, CDR2 FYEKMQ (reference sequence). J was trimmed by 5 bases and V by 5 bases; bases with no gene match: 8. The CDR3 is CASSQRQGHDEQYF. CDR3 DNA sequence: TGTGCCAGCAGCCAGAGACAGGGGCACGACGAGCAGTACTTC. The full variable domain, with the rest looked up from reference TRBV13 and TRBJ2-7, is AAGVIQSPRHLIKEKRETATLKCYPIPRHDTVYWYQQGPGQDPQFLISFYEKMQSDKGSIPDRFSAQQFSDYHSELNMSSLELGDSALYFCASSQRQGHDEQYFGPGTRLTVT.

This rearrangement joins TRBV2 to TRBJ1-1; 8 bases line up with TRBD1. The CDR3 has 14 amino acids. The germline V gene has CDR1 SNHLY and CDR2 FYNNEI. Unmatched junction bases numbered 14, after V lost 11 bases and J lost 6 bases. The CDR3 reads CAVRETGGPAEAFF. The CDR3 bases are TGTGCCGTACGGGAAACAGGGGGGCCCGCTGAAGCTTTCTTT.

The chain couples TRBV4-1 to TRBJ1-1; TRBD1 matches 9 bases. The J segment lost 0 bases and the V segment lost 4 bases, leaving 3 bases of the junction unmatched. Germline CDR1 and CDR2: MGHRA and YSYEKL. The CDR3 consists of 15 residues. CDR3 residues: CASSPGDRVNTEAFF. The CDR3 nucleotides read TGCGCCAGCAGCCCAGGGGACAGGGTGAACACTGAAGCTTTCTTT.

V and J are TRBV9 and TRBJ1-2; D is possibly TRBD1 (6 bases). The V gene lost 1 base and the J gene lost 0 bases, with 10 bases spanning the gap. Per the germline V gene, CDR1 is SGDLS and CDR2 is YYNGEE. CDR3 length: 15 amino acids. CDR3 amino acids: CASSVQDRANYGYTF. CDR3 nucleotide sequence: TGTGCCAGCAGCGTACAGGACAGAGCTAACTATGGCTACACCTTC.

In DNA form, the CDR3 reads TGTGCCAGCAGCCCCGGACAGGGGAACGAGCAGTACTTC. Protein: CASSPGQGNEQYF. The V and J genes are TRBV7-2 and TRBJ2-7; TRBD1 matches at 9 bases. Germline values: CDR1 SGHTA, CDR2 FQGNSA. V shed 5 bases and J 5 bases; nucleotides not matched to a gene: 4. CDR3 length: 13 residues. The complete variable domain, with remaining parts taken from reference TRBV7-2 and TRBJ2-7, reads GAGVSQSPSNKVTEKGKDVELRCDPISGHTALYWYRQSLGQGLEFLIYFQGNSAPDKSGLPSDRFSAERTGGSVSTLTIQRTQQEDSAVYLCASSPGQGNEQYFGPGTRLTVT.

This chain uses TRBV7-2 with TRBJ2-5; TRBD2 aligns across 15 bases. Germline V gene lookup returns CDR1 SGHTA and CDR2 FQGNSA. This CDR3 contains 16 residues. V was clipped by 5 bases and J by 4 bases; unmatched bases: 5. The CDR3 region has the DNA TGTGCCAGCAGCCGTAGGACTAGCGGGGGGGGAGAGACCCAGTACTTC. Its translation is CASSRRTSGGGETQYF.

This chain's CDR3 is CASSPGGGHNEQFF. The CDR3 DNA reads TGTGCCAGCTCACCAGGCGGGGGCCACAATGAGCAGTTCTTC. The chain carries TRBV18 and TRBJ2-1, with D perhaps matching TRBD2 (7 bases). Germline-derived CDR1 and CDR2 are KGHSH and LQKENI. There are 14 residues in the CDR3. The V and J ends lost 2 bases and 5 bases respectively, with 10 bases between them.

The V call is TRBV3-1 (or the pseudogene TRBV3-2), the J call TRBJ1-2, with 7 nucleotides matching TRBD1. The CDR3 is made up of 16 amino acids. Germline trimming cut 6 bases from V and 5 bases from J; bases unmatched to any gene: 15. Germline values: CDR1 LGHDT, CDR2 YNNKEL (reference sequence). As DNA, the CDR3 is TGTGCCAGCAGTAGACAGGGCACCTCTTCCGTTTATGGCTACACCTTC. It translates to CASSRQGTSSVYGYTF.

The rearrangement links TRBV27 to TRBJ1-2; TRBD1 matches at 7 bases. V was pared by 3 bases and J by 4 bases, with 11 bases of the junction left unmatched. Germline V gene lookup returns CDR1 MNHEY and CDR2 SMNVEV (reference sequence). The CDR3 loop spans 16 amino acids. CDR3 sequence (DNA): TGTGCCAGCAGTTTGGTGACAGGGACTAGGAGCTATGGCTACACCTTC. This translates into CASSLVTGTRSYGYTF.

The chain carries TRBV10-3 and TRBJ1-4; 10 bases are a match to TRBD1. With 3 bases clipped from V and 7 bases from J, the junction kept 5 bases outside the gene matches. The CDR3 covers 15 residues. Germline V gene lookup returns CDR1 ENHRY and CDR2 SYGVKD. In DNA, the CDR3 is TGTGCCATCAGTGACCGGACAGGGGGGGGTGAAAAACTGTTTTTT. Amino acids: CAISDRTGGGEKLFF.

V gene TRBV4-3 combines with J gene TRBJ2-7; D unclear. Per germline, CDR1 LGHNA and CDR2 YSLEER. There are 16 residues in the CDR3. Trimming stripped 0 bases from V and 0 bases from J, with 12 bases between. This CDR3 reads CASSQDRGFSSYEQYF. CDR3 DNA: TGCGCCAGCAGCCAAGATCGAGGATTCAGCTCCTACGAGCAGTACTTC.

The CDR3 loop is CASSLFGRGATQYF. The DNA of the CDR3 is TGTGCCAGCAGCTTATTCGGGAGGGGCGCGACCCAGTACTTC. This sequence joins TRBV7-9 and TRBJ2-5, with 8 bases aligning to TRBD2. The V gene end was trimmed by 2 bases and the J gene end by 7 bases; junction bases not matched to a gene: 6. CDR1 and CDR2 from the germline V gene are SEHNR and FQNEAQ (reference sequence). The CDR3 consists of 14 residues.

This clone was recorded a few times. The chain uses TRBV27 and TRBJ2-7; the match to TRBD2 covers 7 bases. The CDR3 runs 15 residues. V was clipped by 3 bases and J by 1 base; unmatched bases: 6. Germline V gene data show CDR1 as MNHEY and CDR2 as SMNVEV (reference sequence). The CDR3 nucleotides read TGTGCCAGCAGTTTTAGTCTAGCGGCGTCCTACGAGCAGTACTTC. This gives the protein CASSFSLAASYEQYF.

This clone has a handful of counts. The rearrangement links TRBV7-2 to TRBJ1-1; possibly TRBD1 for D (6 bases). Trimming shortened V by 3 bases and J by 5 bases, and 22 bases separated the two germline ends. The CDR3 is 17 residues long. Per the germline V gene, CDR1 is SGHTA and CDR2 is FQGNSA. CDR3 protein: CASSFITGSGRVTEAFF. DNA for the CDR3: TGTGCCAGCAGCTTCATAACAGGGTCGGGGAGAGTGACTGAAGCTTTCTTT.

V is TRBV24-1 and J is TRBJ2-2; 10 nucleotides align to TRBD1. With V trimmed by 4 bases and J by 7 bases, 11 bases remained unmatched. This CDR3 is 17 amino acids long. Germline V gene sequence: CDR1 KGHDR, CDR2 SFDVKD. The CDR3 loop is CATSDQGRTGGSGELFF. The CDR3 region has the DNA TGTGCCACCAGTGACCAGGGGCGGACAGGGGGAAGCGGGGAGCTGTTTTTT.

V gene TRBV5-6 combines with J gene TRBJ2-7; D is perhaps TRBD1 (6 bases). V lost 2 bases and J 2 bases, leaving 17 bases between the germline ends. The CDR3 has 16 residues. The germline V gene has CDR1 SGHDT and CDR2 YYEEEE. CDR3 nucleotides: TGTGCCAGCAGCTTTACACAGGGCCTTCCAACCTACGAGCAGTACTTC. It translates to CASSFTQGLPTYEQYF.

This chain links TRBV27 with TRBJ2-1; 10 bases map to TRBD2. Trimming at V came to 1 base and at J to 1 base, leaving 10 bases not matched to a gene. Germline-derived CDR1 and CDR2 are MNHEY and SMNVEV (reference sequence). The CDR3 covers 19 residues. This chain's CDR3 is CASSLFGLAGVLSYNEQFF. Here the CDR3 DNA reads TGTGCCAGCAGTTTATTCGGGCTAGCGGGGGTATTGTCCTACAATGAGCAGTTCTTC.

This chain connects TRBV28 to TRBJ2-1; 8 nucleotides align to TRBD2. The CDR3 length is 15 residues. V shed 4 bases and J 6 bases; nucleotides not matched to a gene: 8. Germline V gene data show CDR1 as MDHEN and CDR2 as SYDVKM. CDR3 DNA: TGTGCCAGCAGTTCTGAGCGGGGGACCTCCAATGAGCAGTTCTTC. Amino acids: CASSSERGTSNEQFF.

This clone was recorded once. This chain connects TRBV24-1 to TRBJ2-1; D possibly corresponds to TRBD2 (6 bases). Trimming pared 5 bases from V and 6 bases from J, leaving 13 bases between. There are 14 residues in the CDR3. CDR1 is KGHDR, CDR2 SFDVKD, per germline. The CDR3 spells CATSASGLRNEQFF. The CDR3 bases are TGTGCCACCAGTGCCTCGGGACTGCGCAATGAGCAGTTCTTC.